The rows below give T cell receptor beta chains drawn from one sample of a study of blood T cell repertoires in COVID-19. The table came from immunoSEQ multiplex PCR; TCRdb's copy has only in-frame clones and leaves some out. The sample gives under 95,000 clones, roughly 87% of which show up once; 5.4% is in the top ten. The material sequenced was peripheral blood. These receptors were obtained from a man between 60 and 70 years old with acute or convalescent COVID-19. Both conserved end residues are part of each CDR3. The D gene is left open where the match is weak. Clone sizes are given selectively: once, few, many, or a class where the clone is expanded.

abundance	v_gene	d_gene	j_gene	CDR3nt	CDR3aa
.	TRBV7-2	TRBD1	TRBJ1-4	TGTGCCAGCAGCTCCCTCCTTAGGCCGACAGGGGAGGCTGAAAAACTGTTTTTT	CASSSLLRPTGEAEKLFF
.	TRBV30	.	TRBJ1-1	TGTGCCTGGAGTGTAAAGAGTTCGACTGAAGCTTTCTTT	CAWSVKSSTEAFF
.	TRBV28	TRBD1	TRBJ1-3	TGTGCCAGCAGTTTATGGGACAGGGCCACTCCTGGAAACACCATATATTTT	CASSLWDRATPGNTIYF
.	TRBV18	.	TRBJ1-2	TGTGCCAGCTCACCCTCGGGAGGTGGAGGCTACACCTTC	CASSPSGGGGYTF
.	TRBV12-3/TRBV12-4	.	TRBJ1-1	TGTGCCAACCTAGACAGGCAGAACACTGAAGCTTTCTTT	CANLDRQNTEAFF
.	TRBV11-2	TRBD1	TRBJ1-1	TGTGCCAGCAGCGAGGGACAGACCATGAACACTGAAGCTTTCTTT	CASSEGQTMNTEAFF
once	TRBV23-1	.	TRBJ2-1	TGCGCCAGCAGTCAGCCTGACAGCTATGAGCAGTTCTTC	CASSQPDSYEQFF
.	TRBV2	.	TRBJ1-1	TGTGCCAGCAGTGAGGGAGGGAACACTGAAGCTTTCTTT	CASSEGGNTEAFF
.	TRBV5-1	TRBD2	TRBJ2-3	TGCGCCAGCAGCGCAGGACTAGCGGGGGGCCTTCCACATGATACGCAGTATTTT	CASSAGLAGGLPHDTQYF
once	TRBV3-1/TRBV3-2	.	TRBJ1-2	TGTGCCAGCACAGGCCCAGCTAACTATGGCTACACCTTC	CASTGPANYGYTF
.	TRBV7-9	.	TRBJ2-5	TGTGCCAGCAGCCTCGCCATAGTTCAAGAGACCCAGTACTTC	CASSLAIVQETQYF
.	TRBV4-2	.	TRBJ1-4	TGTGCCAGCAGCCAAGCAGGGACTACTAATGAAAAACTGTTTTTT	CASSQAGTTNEKLFF
.	TRBV4-1	.	TRBJ2-3	TGCGCCAGCAGCGCATCTAGTTGGGATACGCAGTATTTT	CASSASSWDTQYF
.	TRBV5-6	TRBD1	TRBJ2-7	TGTGCCAGCAGCTCTGGGACAGGGCCCTACGAGCAGTACTTC	CASSSGTGPYEQYF
.	TRBV9	TRBD2	TRBJ2-1	TGTGCCAGCAGCGTAGCGGGGGGCTCCTACAATGAGCAGTTCTTC	CASSVAGGSYNEQFF
.	TRBV30	.	TRBJ2-3	TGTGCCTGGGCACTAGAGCTTACGCAGTATTTT	CAWALELTQYF
.	TRBV6-6	.	TRBJ2-7	TGTGCCAGCAGTTACTCTGCTAGCCTGTACGAGCAGTACTTC	CASSYSASLYEQYF
.	TRBV4-3	.	TRBJ1-6	TGCGCCAGCAGCTCGGTGGCAGGGAATTCACCCCTCCACTTT	CASSSVAGNSPLHF
once	TRBV25-1	.	TRBJ1-6	TGTGCCAGCAGTGAATACCGCCCCGGTATGTCTAGGTCACCCCTCCACTTT	CASSEYRPGMSRSPLHF
few	TRBV20-1	.	TRBJ2-5	TGCAGTGCTAGAGATAGCCAGACCCAGTACTTC	CSARDSQTQYF
.	TRBV18	.	TRBJ1-1	TGTGCCAGCTCACCGACCGCTGCGTTGGGTCGAACGGGGGTGGACACTGAAGCTTTCTTT	CASSPTAALGRTGVDTEAFF
once	TRBV5-8	TRBD1	TRBJ1-2	TGTGCCAGCAGCTTGACCACCGGGACAGCATATGGCTACACCTTC	CASSLTTGTAYGYTF
.	TRBV5-4	.	TRBJ2-3	TGTGCCAGCAGGCGGACTGGTACAGATACGCAGTATTTT	CASRRTGTDTQYF
.	TRBV12-3/TRBV12-4	.	TRBJ1-2	TGTGCCAGCACCCCCGGGTACGGGGGTGGCTACACCTTC	CASTPGYGGGYTF
.	TRBV7-2	.	TRBJ1-1	TGTGCCAGCAGCTTACAAACAGTCCGCACTGAAGCTTTCTTT	CASSLQTVRTEAFF
.	TRBV9	.	TRBJ1-1	TGTGCCAGCAGCGCCCGGCTGGGGGCTGACACTGAAGCTTTCTTT	CASSARLGADTEAFF
.	TRBV4-2	TRBD1	TRBJ1-3	TGTGCCAGCAGCCGCATGGGACAGGGGGGTCTCTCTGGAAACACCATATATTTT	CASSRMGQGGLSGNTIYF
.	TRBV7-8	.	TRBJ1-2	TGTGCCAGCAGTGGGGCAGGGTATAACTATGGCTACACCTTC	CASSGAGYNYGYTF
.	TRBV21-1	.	TRBJ1-5	TGTGCCAGCAGCAAATTAGGGGGAAAAGAGCGCGGAGACAATCAGCCCCAGCATTTT	CASSKLGGKERGDNQPQHF
.	TRBV5-1	.	TRBJ2-3	TGCGCCAGCAGCCACACCGGGGGGCCGGTGAGCACAGATACGCAGTATTTT	CASSHTGGPVSTDTQYF
few	TRBV7-9	.	TRBJ2-3	TGTGCCAGCAGCCTGCTAGGGTTGTGGGAGGATACGCAGTATTTT	CASSLLGLWEDTQYF
.	TRBV30	.	TRBJ2-1	TGTGCCTGGAGTTGGGGCCTCGGACCGAACAATGAGCAGTTCTTC	CAWSWGLGPNNEQFF
.	TRBV29-1	.	TRBJ2-7	TGCAGCGTTGATGTTTCAGAAAACACCTACGAGCAGTACTTC	CSVDVSENTYEQYF
.	TRBV2	TRBD2	TRBJ2-3	TGTGCCAGCAGTGATCGGACTAGCGGGGGCACAGATACGCAGTATTTT	CASSDRTSGGTDTQYF
few	TRBV5-4	.	TRBJ1-1	TGTGCCAGCAGGGCGGGGACTGAAGCTTTCTTT	CASRAGTEAFF
.	TRBV7-2	.	TRBJ2-1	TGTGCCAGCACCTTTCGTCCGTCTGCGGGGATATACAATGAGCAGTTCTTC	CASTFRPSAGIYNEQFF
.	TRBV4-3	.	TRBJ2-7	TGCGCCAGCAGCCAAACAATCGTTGGGGGCAGGGAGCAGTACTTC	CASSQTIVGGREQYF
.	TRBV20-1	.	TRBJ2-7	TGCAGTGCTAGTCGAGGGGGAACCTACGAGCAGTACTTC	CSASRGGTYEQYF
.	TRBV3-1/TRBV3-2	TRBD1	TRBJ1-5	TGTGCCAGCAGCCAAGGGACAGGGACGAATCAGCCCCAGCATTTT	CASSQGTGTNQPQHF
.	TRBV4-2	.	TRBJ1-2	TGTGCCAGCAGCCCGGACAACAAATATGGCTACACCTTC	CASSPDNKYGYTF
.	TRBV24-1	.	TRBJ2-2	TGTGCCACCAGTGATTCTAGGGGCTACACCGGGGAGCTGTTTTTT	CATSDSRGYTGELFF
.	TRBV6-6	TRBD2	TRBJ2-1	TGTGCCAGCAGTCCACGGGGTAGCGGGGGTGCTAATGAGCAGTTCTTC	CASSPRGSGGANEQFF
.	TRBV2	.	TRBJ1-2	TGTGCCGGTGGACAGCACTATGGCTACACCTTC	CAGGQHYGYTF
.	TRBV5-1	TRBD1	TRBJ1-4	TGCGCCAGCAGCTCGGGACAGGAGGATGAAAAACTGTTTTTT	CASSSGQEDEKLFF
.	TRBV5-1	.	TRBJ1-1	TGCGCCAGCAGCTTGGCTGCGGGGAGAGTTGGTAACACTGAAGCTTTCTTT	CASSLAAGRVGNTEAFF
.	TRBV30	TRBD1	TRBJ2-5	TGTGCCTGGAGTCCCCGCCCGGGACAGCTCACGCAAGAGACCCAGTACTTC	CAWSPRPGQLTQETQYF
.	TRBV19	.	TRBJ1-5	TGTGCCAGTAGGGCCCCTCAGGGACAGCCCCAGCATTTT	CASRAPQGQPQHF
.	TRBV7-2	TRBD1	TRBJ1-2	TGTGCCAGCAGCCCTCGACAGGGAACCGGCTATGGCTACACCTTC	CASSPRQGTGYGYTF
.	TRBV19	TRBD1	TRBJ2-7	TGTGCCAGTAGTATAGTCCCGGGACAGGGATACTACGAGCAGTACTTC	CASSIVPGQGYYEQYF
.	TRBV30	TRBD2	TRBJ2-7	TGTGCCTGGAGCGAAGGACTAGCGGCCACCTACGAGCAGTACTTC	CAWSEGLAATYEQYF
few	TRBV25-1	.	TRBJ1-2	TGTGCCAGCAGTTTCGCCGGGGGTGACTATGGCTACACCTTC	CASSFAGGDYGYTF
.	TRBV19	.	TRBJ1-1	TGTGCCAGTAGTCCGGACAGAAAATCAGTCGTTGGCACTGAAGCTTTCTTT	CASSPDRKSVVGTEAFF
.	TRBV29-1	.	TRBJ1-2	TGCAGCGTTGTCCTTAACTATGGCTACACCTTC	CSVVLNYGYTF